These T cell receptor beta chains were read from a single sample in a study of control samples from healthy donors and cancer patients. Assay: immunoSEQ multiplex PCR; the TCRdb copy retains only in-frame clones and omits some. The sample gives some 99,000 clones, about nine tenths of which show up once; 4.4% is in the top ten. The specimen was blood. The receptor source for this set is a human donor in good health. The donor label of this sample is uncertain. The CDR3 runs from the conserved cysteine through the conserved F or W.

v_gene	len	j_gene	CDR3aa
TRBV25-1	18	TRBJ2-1	CASSDGKLEGTRGYEQFF
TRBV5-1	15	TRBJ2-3	CASSLTRTGRDTQYF
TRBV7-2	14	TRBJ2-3	CASSRGLARDTQYF
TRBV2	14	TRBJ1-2	CASGGGILNYGYTF
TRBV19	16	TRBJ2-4	CASSREISGGPGIQYF
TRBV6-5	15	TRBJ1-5	CASSYSPNSNQPQHF
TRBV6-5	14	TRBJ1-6	CASRLQGNNSPLHF
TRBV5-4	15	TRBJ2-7	CASSMRHRGRSEQYF
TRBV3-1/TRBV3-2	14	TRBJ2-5	CASSQTSGGGTQYF
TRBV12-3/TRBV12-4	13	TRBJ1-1	CASSLSRDTEAFF
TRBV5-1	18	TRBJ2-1	CASSSPMLGLSSYNEQFF
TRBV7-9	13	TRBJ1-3	CASMDGSGNTIYF
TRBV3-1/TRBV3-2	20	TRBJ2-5	CASSQDSFFERGRGWETQYF
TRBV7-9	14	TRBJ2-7	CASSLGGEDYEQYF
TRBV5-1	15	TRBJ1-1	CASSWTGGARTEAFF
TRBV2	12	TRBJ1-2	CASNPDGYGYTF